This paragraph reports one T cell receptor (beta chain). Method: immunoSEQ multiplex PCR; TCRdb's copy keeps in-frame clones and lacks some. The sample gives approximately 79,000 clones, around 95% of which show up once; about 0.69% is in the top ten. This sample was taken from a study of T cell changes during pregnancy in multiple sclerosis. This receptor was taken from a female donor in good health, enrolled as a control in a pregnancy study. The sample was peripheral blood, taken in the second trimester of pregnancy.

The CDR3 loop is CAISEGAPYYGYTF. The CDR3, as DNA: TGTGCCATCAGTGAAGGGGCCCCTTACTATGGCTACACCTTC. The V and J genes are TRBV10-3 and TRBJ1-2, with D tentatively TRBD1 (5 bases). This CDR3 spans 14 amino acids. V was trimmed by 3 bases and J by 3 bases, leaving 11 bases between them. Germline lookup yields CDR1 ENHRY and CDR2 SYGVKD.